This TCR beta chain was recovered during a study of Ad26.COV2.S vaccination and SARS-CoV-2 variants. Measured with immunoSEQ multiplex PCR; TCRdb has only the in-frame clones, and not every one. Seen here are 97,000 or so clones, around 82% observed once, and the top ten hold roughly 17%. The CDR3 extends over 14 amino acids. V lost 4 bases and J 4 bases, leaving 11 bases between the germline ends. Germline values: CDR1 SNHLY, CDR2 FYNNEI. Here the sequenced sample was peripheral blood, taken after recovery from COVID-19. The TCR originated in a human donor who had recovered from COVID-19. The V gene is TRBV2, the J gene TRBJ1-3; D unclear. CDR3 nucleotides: TGTGCCAGCAGTGGGGCCCCCTTAGGAAACACCATATATTTT. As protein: CASSGAPLGNTIYF.